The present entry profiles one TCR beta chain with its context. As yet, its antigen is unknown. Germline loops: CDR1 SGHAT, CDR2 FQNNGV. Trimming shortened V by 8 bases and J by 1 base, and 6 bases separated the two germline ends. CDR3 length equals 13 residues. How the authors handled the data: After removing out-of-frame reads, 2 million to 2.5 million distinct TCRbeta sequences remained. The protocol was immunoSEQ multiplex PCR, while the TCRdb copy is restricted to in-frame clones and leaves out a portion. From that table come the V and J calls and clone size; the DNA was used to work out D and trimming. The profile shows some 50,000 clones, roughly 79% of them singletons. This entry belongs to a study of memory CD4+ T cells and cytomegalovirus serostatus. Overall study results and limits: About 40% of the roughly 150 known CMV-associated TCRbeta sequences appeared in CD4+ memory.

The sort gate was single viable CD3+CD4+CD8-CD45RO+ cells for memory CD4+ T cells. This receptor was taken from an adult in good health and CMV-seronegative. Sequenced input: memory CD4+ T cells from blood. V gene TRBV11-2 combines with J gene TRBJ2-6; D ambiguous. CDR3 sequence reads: CASGISGANVLTF. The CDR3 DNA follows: TGTGCCAGCGGGATATCTGGGGCCAACGTCCTGACTTTC.